Sequencing of this T cell receptor beta chain was carried out in a study of lymphopenia after photon versus proton radiotherapy. Whole-study results and caveats: Under photons, naive T cells and diversity fell while effector/memory populations rose. After lymphocyte nadir, photon-treated repertoires showed oligoclonal expansion, especially CD8+ Temra. Only patients who died were analyzed for survival; proton advantage is unproven.

There are a few counts of this clone. The antigen is undetermined. Produced via immunoSEQ multiplex PCR; TCRdb's table is partial and in-frame only. The sample shows more than 5,500 clones, over 65% of them seen only once. The source was peripheral blood, collected from a patient treated with photon-based radiotherapy. The receptor's source is a young man with gastric cancer.

Here the CDR3 reads CASSPRTGFNYGYTF. As DNA, the CDR3 is TGTGCCAGCAGCCCAAGGACAGGGTTTAACTATGGCTACACCTTC. The V and J genes are TRBV9 and TRBJ1-2; 8 bases are shared with TRBD1. The germline CDR1 and CDR2 sequences are SGDLS and YYNGEE. V shed 4 bases and J 1 base; nucleotides not matched to a gene: 6. The CDR3 runs to 15 residues.